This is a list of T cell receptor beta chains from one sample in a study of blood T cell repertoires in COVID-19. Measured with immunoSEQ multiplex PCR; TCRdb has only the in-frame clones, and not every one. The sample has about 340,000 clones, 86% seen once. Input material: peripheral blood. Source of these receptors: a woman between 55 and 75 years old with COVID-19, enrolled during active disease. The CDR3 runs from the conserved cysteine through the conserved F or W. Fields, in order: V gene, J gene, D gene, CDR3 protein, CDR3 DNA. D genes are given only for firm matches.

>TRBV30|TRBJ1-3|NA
CAWSLGNTIYF
TGTGCCTGGAGTCTTGGAAACACCATATATTTT
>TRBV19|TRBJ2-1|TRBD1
CASKEAGGRDEQFF
TGTGCCAGTAAGGAGGCAGGGGGTCGGGATGAGCAGTTCTTC
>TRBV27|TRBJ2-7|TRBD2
CASSLLLGRGEPPYEQYF
TGTGCCAGCAGTCTCCTCCTCGGGCGGGGGGAACCACCCTACGAGCAGTACTTC
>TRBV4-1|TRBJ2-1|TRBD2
CASSHPGLEEQFF
TGCGCCAGCAGCCACCCAGGACTAGAAGAGCAGTTCTTC
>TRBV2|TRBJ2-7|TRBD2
CASRIEAGAYEQYF
TGTGCCAGCAGAATAGAGGCGGGGGCCTACGAGCAGTACTTC
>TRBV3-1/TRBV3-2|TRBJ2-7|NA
CASSRGFNEQYF
TGTGCCAGCAGTCGGGGGTTTAACGAGCAGTACTTC
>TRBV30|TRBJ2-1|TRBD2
CAWSVYRTSGFYNEQFF
TGTGCCTGGAGTGTATATCGGACTAGCGGATTCTACAATGAGCAGTTCTTC
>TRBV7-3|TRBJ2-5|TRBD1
CASSRTGGGRETQYF
TGTGCCAGCAGCAGGACAGGGGGCGGACGGGAGACCCAGTACTTC
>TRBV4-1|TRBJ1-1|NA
CASSQEREGTEAFF
TGCGCCAGCAGCCAAGAGCGGGAGGGCACTGAAGCTTTCTTT
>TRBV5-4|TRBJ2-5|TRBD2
CASSRTSFPKETQYF
TGTGCCAGCAGCCGGACTAGCTTCCCCAAAGAGACCCAGTACTTC
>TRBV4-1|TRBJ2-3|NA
CASSQDGGTQYF
TGCGCCAGCAGCCAAGACGGGGGAACGCAGTATTTT
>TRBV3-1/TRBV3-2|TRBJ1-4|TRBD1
CASSLTGVVDNEKLFF
TGTGCCAGTAGCCTTACAGGGGTAGTTGATAATGAAAAACTGTTTTTT
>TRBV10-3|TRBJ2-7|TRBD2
CAISGGTSGSGEQYF
TGTGCCATCAGTGGGGGGACTAGCGGGTCTGGGGAGCAGTACTTC
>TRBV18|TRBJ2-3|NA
CASSGALSRGDTQYF
TGTGCCAGCTCAGGGGCTCTAAGTAGAGGAGATACGCAGTATTTT
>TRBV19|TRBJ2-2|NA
CASSIGTGRGELFF
TGTGCCAGTAGCATCGGAACAGGAAGAGGGGAGCTGTTTTTT
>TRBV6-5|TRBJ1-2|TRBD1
CASSLGTGDGYTF
TGTGCCAGCAGCCTAGGAACAGGGGATGGCTACACCTTC
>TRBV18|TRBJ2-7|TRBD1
CASSPGQPAYEQYF
TGTGCCAGCTCACCGGGACAGCCAGCCTACGAGCAGTACTTC
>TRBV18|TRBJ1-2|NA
CASSLDNGPGYTF
TGTGCCAGCTCACTCGACAATGGCCCTGGCTACACCTTC
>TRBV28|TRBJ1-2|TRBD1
CASSPGGQAYGYTF
TGTGCCAGCAGTCCTGGGGGACAGGCCTATGGCTACACCTTC
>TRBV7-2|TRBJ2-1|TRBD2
CASSTQRGGGNEQFF
TGTGCCAGCAGCACCCAGCGGGGGGGCGGCAATGAGCAGTTCTTC
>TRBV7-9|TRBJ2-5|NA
CASSNNQETQYF
TGTGCCAGCAGCAATAACCAAGAGACCCAGTACTTC
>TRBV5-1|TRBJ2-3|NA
CASIPASGIAASTDTQYF
TGCGCCAGCATCCCCGCGAGTGGGATAGCGGCTAGCACAGATACGCAGTATTTT
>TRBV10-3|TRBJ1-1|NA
CAIRLTENTEAFF
TGTGCCATCAGGCTGACAGAGAACACTGAAGCTTTCTTT
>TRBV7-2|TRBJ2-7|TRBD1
CASSLYRGTAYEQYF
TGTGCCAGCAGCTTATACCGAGGGACAGCCTACGAGCAGTACTTC
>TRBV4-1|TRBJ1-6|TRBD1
CASSQEGDRAPLHF
TGCGCCAGCAGCCAAGAAGGGGACAGGGCACCCCTCCACTTT